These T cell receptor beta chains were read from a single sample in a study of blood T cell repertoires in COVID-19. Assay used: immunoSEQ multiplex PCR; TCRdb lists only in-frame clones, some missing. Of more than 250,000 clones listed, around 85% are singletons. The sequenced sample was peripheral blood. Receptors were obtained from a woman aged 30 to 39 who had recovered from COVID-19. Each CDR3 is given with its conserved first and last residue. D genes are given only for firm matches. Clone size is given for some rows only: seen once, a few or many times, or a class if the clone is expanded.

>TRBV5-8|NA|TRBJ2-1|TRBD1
TGTGCCAGCAGCTTTGAGGGGGCCCAATACAATGAGCAGTTCTTC
CASSFEGAQYNEQFF
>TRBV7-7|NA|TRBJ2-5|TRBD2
TGTGCTAGCAGCTTAGCGGGGGGTAGAGAGACCCAGTACTTC
CASSLAGGRETQYF
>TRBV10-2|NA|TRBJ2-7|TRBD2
TGCGCCAGCAGTGCGGGACTAGCGGATCTCTACGAGCAGTACTTC
CASSAGLADLYEQYF
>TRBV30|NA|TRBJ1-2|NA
TGTGCCTGGAGCGCTCCTCGGGGGTCCAAGGGGGGCTACACCTTC
CAWSAPRGSKGGYTF
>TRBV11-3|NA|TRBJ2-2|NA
TGTGCCAGCCGCGGGGGCAGGTTTGACACCGGGGAGCTGTTTTTT
CASRGGRFDTGELFF
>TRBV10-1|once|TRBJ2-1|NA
TGCGCCAGCAGTACCTGGACAAGGGAACGACCGAATGAGCAGTTCTTC
CASSTWTRERPNEQFF
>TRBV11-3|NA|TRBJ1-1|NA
TGTGCCAGCAGCTCAGGTGGGAACACTGAAGCTTTCTTT
CASSSGGNTEAFF
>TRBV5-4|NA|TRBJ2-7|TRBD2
TGTGCCAGCAGCCGCGAGCGGGAGGAAAGCGAGCAGTACTTC
CASSREREESEQYF
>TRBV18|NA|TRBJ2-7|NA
TGTGCCAGCTCACCAACGACAGGGACTGGCGAGCAGTACTTC
CASSPTTGTGEQYF
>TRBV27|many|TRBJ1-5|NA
TGTGCCAGCAGTTCTGGGTCGAGGGTTCAGCCCCAGCATTTT
CASSSGSRVQPQHF
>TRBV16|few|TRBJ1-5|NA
TGTGCCAGCAGCCAATATCCCGGGGAGGGTCAGCCCCAGCATTTT
CASSQYPGEGQPQHF
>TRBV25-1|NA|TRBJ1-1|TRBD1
TGTGCCAGCAGTGAACTGGCAGGGGGGAACACTGAAGCTTTCTTT
CASSELAGGNTEAFF
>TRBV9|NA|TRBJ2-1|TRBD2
TGTGCCAGCAGCGTAGATCTAGCGGGAATAAGGGTCCCGGCATACAATGAGCAGTTCTTC
CASSVDLAGIRVPAYNEQFF
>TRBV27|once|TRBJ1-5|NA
TGTGCCAGCAGTTTCGGAGGGTCCAATCAGCCCCAGCATTTT
CASSFGGSNQPQHF
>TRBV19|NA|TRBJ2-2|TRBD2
TGTGCCAGTAGTATCCGGCGGGGGGAGGGGACCGGGGAGCTGTTTTTT
CASSIRRGEGTGELFF
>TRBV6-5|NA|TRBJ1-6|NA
TGTGCCAGCAGTTACTCAAGGGGTCCTAATTCACCCCTCCACTTT
CASSYSRGPNSPLHF
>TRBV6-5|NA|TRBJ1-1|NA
TGTGCCAGCAATCACAACCCGAACACTGAAGCTTTCTTT
CASNHNPNTEAFF
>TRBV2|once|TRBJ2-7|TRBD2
TGTGCCAGCAACAGAGCGGGAGTAACCTACGAGCAGTACTTC
CASNRAGVTYEQYF
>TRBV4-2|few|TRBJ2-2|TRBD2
TGTGCCAGCAGCCAAGATAAGGCTAGCGGAAACACCGGGGAGCTGTTTTTT
CASSQDKASGNTGELFF
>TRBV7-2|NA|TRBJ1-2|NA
TGTGCCAGCAGGTTTGGCGGAGGGACCGGCTATGGCTACACCTTC
CASRFGGGTGYGYTF
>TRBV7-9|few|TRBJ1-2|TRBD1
TGTGCCAGCAGCTTAGCGGAGGACAGGGGAGGAGGCTACACCTTC
CASSLAEDRGGGYTF
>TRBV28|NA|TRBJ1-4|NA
TGTGCCAGCAGTTTGAGCATCCGGGAAAAACTGTTTTTT
CASSLSIREKLFF
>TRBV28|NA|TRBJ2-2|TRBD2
TGTGCCGGAAGCGGGACTGTCACCGGGGAGCTGTTTTTT
CAGSGTVTGELFF
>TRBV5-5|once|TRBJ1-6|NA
TGTGCCAGCAGCCCTGGGACACCCCCTAATTCACCCCTCCACTTT
CASSPGTPPNSPLHF
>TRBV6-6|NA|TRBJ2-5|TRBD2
TGTGCCAGCAGTCCCGGGACTAGCGGGAGGGCCCGCCGGGAGACCCAGTACTTC
CASSPGTSGRARRETQYF
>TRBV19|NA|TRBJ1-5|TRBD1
TGTGCCAGTCAGTCGACAGGGGGGACCAATCAGCCCCAGCATTTT
CASQSTGGTNQPQHF
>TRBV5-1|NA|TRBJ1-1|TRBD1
TGCGCCAGCAGCAGACGACAGGGGAACACTGAAGCTTTCTTT
CASSRRQGNTEAFF
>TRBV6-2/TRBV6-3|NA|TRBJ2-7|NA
TGTGCCAGCAGTTATTCCTACCTCTACGAGCAGTACTTC
CASSYSYLYEQYF
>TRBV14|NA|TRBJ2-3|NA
TGTGCCAGCAGCCAAATAGCAAGAGATACGCAGTATTTT
CASSQIARDTQYF
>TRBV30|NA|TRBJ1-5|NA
TGTGCCTGGGGCGCGCAAGGGGTTGGGCAGCCCCAGCATTTT
CAWGAQGVGQPQHF
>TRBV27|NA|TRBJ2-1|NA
TGTGCCAGCAGATCAGACGCGGCCTCCTACAATGAGCAGTTCTTC
CASRSDAASYNEQFF
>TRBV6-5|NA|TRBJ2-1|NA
TGTGCCAGCGGAGAACAGGGCTCCTCAAATGAGCAGTTCTTC
CASGEQGSSNEQFF
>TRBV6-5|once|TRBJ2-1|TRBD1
TGTGCCAGCAGTTCCAGGGGGCAGAGGAATGAGCAGTTCTTC
CASSSRGQRNEQFF
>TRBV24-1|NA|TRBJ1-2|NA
TGTGCCACCAGTGAACAAACAGTCAACTATGGCTACACCTTC
CATSEQTVNYGYTF
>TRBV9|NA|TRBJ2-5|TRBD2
TGTGCCAGCAGCCCCTCCGCGGGAGGGCCAGAGACCCAGTACTTC
CASSPSAGGPETQYF
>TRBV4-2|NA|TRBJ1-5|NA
TGTGCCAGCAGCCAAGAAGTTGTCGGGGGGGGTCAGCCCCAGCATTTT
CASSQEVVGGGQPQHF
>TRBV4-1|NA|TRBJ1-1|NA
TGCGCCAGCAGCCAATTTGGGGGGGGGATGAACACTGAAGCTTTCTTT
CASSQFGGGMNTEAFF
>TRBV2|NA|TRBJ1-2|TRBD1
TGTGCCAGCCGGACGGGACAGGGGATCTATGGCTACACCTTC
CASRTGQGIYGYTF
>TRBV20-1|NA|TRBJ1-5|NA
TGCAGTGCTAGTGGAACAGGGATGGGCAGTCAGCCCCAGCATTTT
CSASGTGMGSQPQHF
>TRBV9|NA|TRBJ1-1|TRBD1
TGTGCCAGCAGCCGAGCCTTGACAGGGTTTGACGAGAACACTGAAGCTTTCTTT
CASSRALTGFDENTEAFF
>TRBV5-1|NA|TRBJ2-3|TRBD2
TGCGCCAGCAGCCCTGGGGGTAGCGGGGGAGATACGCAGTATTTT
CASSPGGSGGDTQYF
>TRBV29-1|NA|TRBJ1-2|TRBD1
TGCAGCGGGGGACAGGGGGGAAACGATGGCTACACCTTC
CSGGQGGNDGYTF
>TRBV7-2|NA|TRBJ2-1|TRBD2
TGTGCCAGCAGCTTAAATTGGGCGGGAGGAGACCATGAGCAGTTCTTC
CASSLNWAGGDHEQFF
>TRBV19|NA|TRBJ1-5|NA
TGTGCCAGTAGTTGGTCAGATTATAGCAATCAGCCCCAGCATTTT
CASSWSDYSNQPQHF
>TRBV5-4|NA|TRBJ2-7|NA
TGTGCCAGCAGCCCCTTGGGACTGACCTACGAGCAGTACTTC
CASSPLGLTYEQYF
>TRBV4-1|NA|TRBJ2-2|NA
TGCGCCAGCAGCCTTGGACAGCACTACACCGGGGAGCTGTTTTTT
CASSLGQHYTGELFF
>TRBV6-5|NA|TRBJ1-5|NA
TGTGCCAGCAGTCCAGGGGTGGTCCCCAATCAGCCCCAGCATTTT
CASSPGVVPNQPQHF
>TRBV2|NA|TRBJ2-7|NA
TGTGCCAGCAGCATAGACTGGGTTTGGGAGCAGTACTTC
CASSIDWVWEQYF
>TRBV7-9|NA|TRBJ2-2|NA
TGTGCCAACCAGCTTAGGGGCGCGAGAGACACCGGGGAGCTGTTTTTT
CANQLRGARDTGELFF
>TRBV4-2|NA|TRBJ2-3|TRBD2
TGTGCCAGCAGCCAAATAAATAGCGGGAGGGCCAGACTAGATACGCAGTATTTT
CASSQINSGRARLDTQYF